The present T cell receptor beta chain was sequenced within a study of CD4+ T cells in melanoma. This clone has more than one count but fewer than ten. The antigen remains unidentified. Study results and limitations: In melanoma, neoantigen-specific CD4+ T cells reportedly differed in differentiation state. CD8+ T cell, macrophage and B cell function reportedly correlated with neoantigen-specific CD4+ T cells.

Between the trimmed V and J ends, which lost 7 bases and 9 bases, there was a span of 10 bases. From germline, CDR1 is SGHTA and CDR2 FQGNSA. This CDR3 has 12 amino acids. Assay: immunoSEQ multiplex PCR; the TCRdb copy retains only in-frame clones and omits some. The sample consists of some 9,500 clones, approximately 68% of them appearing once. This receptor was obtained from a human donor with melanoma. J is TRBJ1-6 and V is TRBV7-2, with D perhaps TRBD1 (5 bases). Material for sequencing was cells from a culture (not recorded whether cultured in vitro). CDR3 coding DNA: TGTGCCAGCAAACTGGGGCTTTCACCCCTCCACTTT. As protein: CASKLGLSPLHF.